The 2 T cell receptor beta chains below were found in one sample sequenced in a study of siplizumab effects on memory and regulatory T cells. TCRdb keeps only in-frame clones here, not all; method: immunoSEQ multiplex PCR. The data contain roughly 100,000 clones, about 93% of them singletons. Material: CD4+ T cells sorted from blood. These receptors came from a human donor in good health.

This chain links TRBV5-4 with TRBJ1-2, with D possibly matching TRBD1 (5 bases). The CDR3 totals 15 residues. CDR1 and CDR2 (germline): SGHNT, YYREEE (reference sequence). Trimming left V 1 base short and J 5 bases short, with 15 bases between. The CDR3 nucleotides are TGTGCCAGCAGCTTGAAAGGAAACCCAGGGTATGGCTACACCTTC. Its protein product is CASSLKGNPGYGYTF.

The V call is TRBV6-1, the J call TRBJ1-5, with 8 bases matching TRBD1. The V segment lost 6 bases and the J segment 6 bases; nucleotides outside the gene matches: 7. Germline V gene data show CDR1 as MNHNS and CDR2 as SASEGT. The CDR3 contains 14 residues. The CDR3 protein is CASRRQGAVQPQHF. CDR3 nucleotide sequence: TGTGCCAGCAGGCGGCAGGGGGCTGTTCAGCCCCAGCATTTT.